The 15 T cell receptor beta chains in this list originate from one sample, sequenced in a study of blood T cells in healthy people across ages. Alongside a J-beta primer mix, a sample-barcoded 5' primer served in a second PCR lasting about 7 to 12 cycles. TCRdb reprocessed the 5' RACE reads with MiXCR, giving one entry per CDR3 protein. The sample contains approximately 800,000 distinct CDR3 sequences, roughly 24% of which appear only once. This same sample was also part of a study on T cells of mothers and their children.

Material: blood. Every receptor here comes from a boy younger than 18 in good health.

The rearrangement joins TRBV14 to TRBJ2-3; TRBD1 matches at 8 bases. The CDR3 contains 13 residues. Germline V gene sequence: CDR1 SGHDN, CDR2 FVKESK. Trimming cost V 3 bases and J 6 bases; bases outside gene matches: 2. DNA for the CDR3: TGTGCCAGCAGCCAGCGACAGGGGGATACGCAGTATTTT. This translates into CASSQRQGDTQYF.

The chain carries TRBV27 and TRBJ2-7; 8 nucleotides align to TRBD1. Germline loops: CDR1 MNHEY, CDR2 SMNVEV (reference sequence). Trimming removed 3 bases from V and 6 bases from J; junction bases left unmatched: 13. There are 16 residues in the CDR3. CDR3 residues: CASSFIGQGPLREQYF. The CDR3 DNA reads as TGTGCCAGCAGTTTCATCGGACAGGGACCCTTACGCGAGCAGTACTTC.

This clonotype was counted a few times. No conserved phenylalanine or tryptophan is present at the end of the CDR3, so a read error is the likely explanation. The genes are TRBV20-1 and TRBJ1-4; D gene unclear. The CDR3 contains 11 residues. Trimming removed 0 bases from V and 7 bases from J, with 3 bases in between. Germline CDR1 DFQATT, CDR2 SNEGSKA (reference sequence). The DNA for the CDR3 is TGCAGTGCTAGAGAAGGTGAAAAACTGTTTTCT. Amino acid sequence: CSAREGEKLFS.

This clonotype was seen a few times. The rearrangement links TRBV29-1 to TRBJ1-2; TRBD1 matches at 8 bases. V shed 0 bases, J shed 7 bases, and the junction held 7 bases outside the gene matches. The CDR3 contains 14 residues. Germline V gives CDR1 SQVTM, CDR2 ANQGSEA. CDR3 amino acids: CSVEDKAGGSGYTF. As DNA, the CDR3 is TGCAGCGTTGAAGATAAGGCAGGGGGCAGTGGCTACACCTTC. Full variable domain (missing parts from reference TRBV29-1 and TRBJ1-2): SAVISQKPSRDICQRGTSLTIQCQVDSQVTMMFWYRQQPGQSLTLIATANQGSEATYESGFVIDKFPISRPNLTFSTLTVSNMSPEDSSIYLCSVEDKAGGSGYTFGSGTRLTVV.

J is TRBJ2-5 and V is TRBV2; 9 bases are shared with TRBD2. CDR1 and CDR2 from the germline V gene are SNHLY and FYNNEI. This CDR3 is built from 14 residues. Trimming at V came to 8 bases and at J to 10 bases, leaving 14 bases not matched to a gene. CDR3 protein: CASVGTSRGGGQYF. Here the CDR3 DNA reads TGTGCCAGCGTGGGGACTAGCAGAGGAGGGGGCCAGTACTTC.

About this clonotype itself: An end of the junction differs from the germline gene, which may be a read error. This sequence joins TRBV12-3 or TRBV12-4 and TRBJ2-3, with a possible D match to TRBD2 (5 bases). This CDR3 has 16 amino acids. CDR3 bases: TGTGCCAGCACCGACTTCAGCGGTTCGAGCACAGATACGGAGTATTTT. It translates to CASTDFSGSSTDTEYF.

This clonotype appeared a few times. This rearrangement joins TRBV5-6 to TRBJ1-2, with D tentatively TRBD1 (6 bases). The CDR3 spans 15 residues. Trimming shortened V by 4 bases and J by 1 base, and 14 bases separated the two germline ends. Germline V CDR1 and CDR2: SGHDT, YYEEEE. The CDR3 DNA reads TGTGCCAGCAGCCCCGACACAGGGATTAACTATGGCTACACCTTC. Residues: CASSPDTGINYGYTF.

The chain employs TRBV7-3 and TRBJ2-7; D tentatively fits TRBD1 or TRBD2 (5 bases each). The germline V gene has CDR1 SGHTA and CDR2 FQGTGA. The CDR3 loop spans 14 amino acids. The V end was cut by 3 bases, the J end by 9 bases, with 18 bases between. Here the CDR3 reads CASSLTGASGVQYF. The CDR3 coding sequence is TGTGCCAGCAGCTTGACTGGGGCTTCCGGGGTGCAGTACTTC. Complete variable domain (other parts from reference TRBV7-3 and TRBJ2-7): GAGVSQTPSNKVTEKGKYVELRCDPISGHTALYWYRQSLGQGPEFLIYFQGTGAADDSGLPNDRFFAVRPEGSVSTLKIQRTERGDSAVYLCASSLTGASGVQYFGPGTRLTVT.

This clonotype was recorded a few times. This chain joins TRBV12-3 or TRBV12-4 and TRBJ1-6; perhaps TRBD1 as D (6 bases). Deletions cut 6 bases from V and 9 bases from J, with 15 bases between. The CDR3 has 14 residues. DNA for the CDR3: TGTGCCAGCAGGACCACAGGGCTGGGTTCACCCCTCCACTTT. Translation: CASRTTGLGSPLHF.

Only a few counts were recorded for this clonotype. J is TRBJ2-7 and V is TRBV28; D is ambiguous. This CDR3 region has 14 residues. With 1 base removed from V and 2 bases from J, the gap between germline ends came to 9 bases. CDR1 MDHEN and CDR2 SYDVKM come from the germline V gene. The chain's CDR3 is CASSLSDQAYEQYF. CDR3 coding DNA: TGTGCCAGCAGTTTATCTGATCAGGCCTACGAGCAGTACTTC.

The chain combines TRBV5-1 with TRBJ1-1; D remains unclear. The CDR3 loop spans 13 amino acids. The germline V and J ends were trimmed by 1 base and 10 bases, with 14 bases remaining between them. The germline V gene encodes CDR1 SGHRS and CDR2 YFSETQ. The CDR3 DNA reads TGCGCCAGCAGCTTGCGCCAGCCCGAAAGAGCTTTCTTT. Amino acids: CASSLRQPERAFF.

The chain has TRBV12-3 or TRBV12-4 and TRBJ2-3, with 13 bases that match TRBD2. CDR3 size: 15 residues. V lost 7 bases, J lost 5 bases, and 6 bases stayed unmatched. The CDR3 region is CASTRTSGGRDTQYF. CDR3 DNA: TGTGCCAGCACGAGGACTAGCGGGGGTCGAGATACGCAGTATTTT.

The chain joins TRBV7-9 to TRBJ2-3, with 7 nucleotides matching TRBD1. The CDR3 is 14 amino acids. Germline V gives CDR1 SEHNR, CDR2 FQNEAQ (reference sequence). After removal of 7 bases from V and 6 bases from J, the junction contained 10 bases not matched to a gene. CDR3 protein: CASTLLGGADTQYF. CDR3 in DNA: TGTGCCAGCACCTTGTTAGGGGGCGCGGATACGCAGTATTTT.

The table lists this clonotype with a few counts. CDR3 in DNA: TGTGCCAGCAGCTTAGAAGGATCGGCTCTTCAAGAGACCCAGTACTTC. It codes for CASSLEGSALQETQYF. The V and J genes are TRBV7-2 and TRBJ2-5; D remains unclear. Per germline, CDR1 SGHTA and CDR2 FQGNSA. The ends were cut back, 1 base at V and 2 bases at J, with 14 bases in the middle. This CDR3 contains 16 residues.

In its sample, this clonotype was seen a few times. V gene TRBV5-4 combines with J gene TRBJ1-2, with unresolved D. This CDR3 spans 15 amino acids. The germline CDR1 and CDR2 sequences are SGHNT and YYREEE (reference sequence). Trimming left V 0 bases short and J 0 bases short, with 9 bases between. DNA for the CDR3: TGTGCCAGCAGCTTGGGGCTGGAAGCTAACTATGGCTACACCTTC. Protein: CASSLGLEANYGYTF.